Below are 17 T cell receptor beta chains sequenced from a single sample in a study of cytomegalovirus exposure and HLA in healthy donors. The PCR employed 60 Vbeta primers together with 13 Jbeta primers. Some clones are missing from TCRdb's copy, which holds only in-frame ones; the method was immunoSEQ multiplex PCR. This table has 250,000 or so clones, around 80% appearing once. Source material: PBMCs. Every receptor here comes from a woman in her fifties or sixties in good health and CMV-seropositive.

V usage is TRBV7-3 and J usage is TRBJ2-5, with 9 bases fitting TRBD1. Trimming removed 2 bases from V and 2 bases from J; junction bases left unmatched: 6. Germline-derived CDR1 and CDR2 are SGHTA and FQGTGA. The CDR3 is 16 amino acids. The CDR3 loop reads CASSLGSGTGQETQYF. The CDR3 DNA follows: TGTGCCAGCAGCTTAGGGTCCGGGACAGGGCAAGAGACCCAGTACTTC.

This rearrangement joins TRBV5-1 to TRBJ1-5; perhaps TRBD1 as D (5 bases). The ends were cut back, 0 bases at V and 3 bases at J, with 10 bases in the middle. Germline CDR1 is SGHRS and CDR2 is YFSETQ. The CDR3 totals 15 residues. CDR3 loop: CASSLGDRINQPQHF. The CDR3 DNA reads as TGCGCCAGCAGCTTGGGAGACAGAATCAATCAGCCCCAGCATTTT.

The CDR3 region is CASSAGTANTEAFF. CDR3 in DNA: TGTGCCAGCAGCGCTGGGACAGCGAACACTGAAGCTTTCTTT. The chain couples TRBV5-4 to TRBJ1-1; 7 bases are shared with TRBD1. V lost 4 bases and J lost 1; bases outside the gene matches: 4. CDR3 length: 14 amino acids. CDR1 SGHNT and CDR2 YYREEE come from the germline V gene (reference sequence).

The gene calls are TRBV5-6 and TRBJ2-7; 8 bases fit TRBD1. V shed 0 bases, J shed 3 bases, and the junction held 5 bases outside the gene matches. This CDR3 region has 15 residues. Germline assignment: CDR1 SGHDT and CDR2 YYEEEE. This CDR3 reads CASSLAGGRIYEQYF. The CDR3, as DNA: TGTGCCAGCAGCTTGGCAGGGGGCCGTATCTACGAGCAGTACTTC. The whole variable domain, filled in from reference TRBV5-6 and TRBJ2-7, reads DAGVTQSPTHLIKTRGQQVTLRCSPKSGHDTVSWYQQALGQGPQFIFQYYEEEERQRGNFPDRFSGHQFPNYSSELNVNALLLGDSALYLCASSLAGGRIYEQYFGPGTRLTVT.

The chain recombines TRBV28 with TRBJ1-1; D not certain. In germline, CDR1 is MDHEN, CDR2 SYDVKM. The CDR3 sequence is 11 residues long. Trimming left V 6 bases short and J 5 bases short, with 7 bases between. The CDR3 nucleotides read TGTGCCAGCAGCCCCGGGACTGAAGCTTTCTTT. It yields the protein CASSPGTEAFF.

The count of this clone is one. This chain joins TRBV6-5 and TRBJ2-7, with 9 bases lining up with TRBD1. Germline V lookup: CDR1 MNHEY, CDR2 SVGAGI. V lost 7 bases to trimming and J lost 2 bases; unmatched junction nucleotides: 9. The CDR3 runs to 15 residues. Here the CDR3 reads CASTLTGTGTYEQYF. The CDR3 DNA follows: TGTGCCAGCACCCTTACCGGGACAGGGACCTACGAGCAGTACTTC.

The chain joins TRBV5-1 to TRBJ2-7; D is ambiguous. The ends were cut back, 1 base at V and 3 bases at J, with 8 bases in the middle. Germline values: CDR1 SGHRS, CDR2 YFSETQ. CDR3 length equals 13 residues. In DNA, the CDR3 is TGCGCCAGCAGCTTGTCACAAATCTACGAGCAGTACTTC. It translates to CASSLSQIYEQYF.

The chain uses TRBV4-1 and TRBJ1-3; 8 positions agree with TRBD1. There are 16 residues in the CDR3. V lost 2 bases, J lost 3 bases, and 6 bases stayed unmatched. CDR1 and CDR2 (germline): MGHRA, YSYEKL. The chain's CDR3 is CASSQPRTGYGNTIYF. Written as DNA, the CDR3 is TGCGCCAGCAGCCAACCTCGGACAGGGTATGGAAACACCATATATTTT.

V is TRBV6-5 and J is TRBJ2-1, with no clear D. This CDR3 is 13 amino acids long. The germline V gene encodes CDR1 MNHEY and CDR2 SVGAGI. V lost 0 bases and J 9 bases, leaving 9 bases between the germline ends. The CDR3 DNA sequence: TGTGCCAGCAGTTACTCATCCGGTACTGAGCAGTTCTTC. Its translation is CASSYSSGTEQFF.

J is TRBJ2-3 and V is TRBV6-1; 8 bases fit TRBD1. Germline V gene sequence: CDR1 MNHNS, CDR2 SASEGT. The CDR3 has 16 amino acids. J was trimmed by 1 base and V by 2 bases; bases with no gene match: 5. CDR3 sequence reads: CASSETETGGTDTQYF. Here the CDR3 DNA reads TGTGCCAGCAGTGAAACGGAGACAGGGGGCACAGATACGCAGTATTTT.

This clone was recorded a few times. CDR3 DNA sequence: TGTGCCACCAGCAGACGGGGGACGGGACTAGTCGTCCCACGGCAAGCCTACAATGAGCAGTTCTTC. It yields the protein CATSRRGTGLVVPRQAYNEQFF. V and J are TRBV15 and TRBJ2-1; 8 bases align to TRBD2. Trimming took 2 bases from V and 2 from J; bases not matched to a gene: 23. Germline CDR1 and CDR2: LNHNV and YYDKDF (reference sequence). This CDR3 is 22 amino acids long.

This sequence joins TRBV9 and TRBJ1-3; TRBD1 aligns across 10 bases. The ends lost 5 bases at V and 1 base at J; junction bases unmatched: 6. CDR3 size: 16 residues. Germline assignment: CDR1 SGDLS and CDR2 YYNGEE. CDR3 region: CASRPGQGLSGNTIYF. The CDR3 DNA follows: TGTGCCAGCAGACCGGGACAGGGGCTTTCTGGAAACACCATATATTTT.

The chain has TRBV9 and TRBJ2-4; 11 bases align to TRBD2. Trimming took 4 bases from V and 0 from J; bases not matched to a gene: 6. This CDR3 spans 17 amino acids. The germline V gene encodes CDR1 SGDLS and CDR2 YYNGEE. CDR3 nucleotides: TGTGCCAGCAGCCCGGGACTAGCGGAACTAGCCAAAAACATTCAGTACTTC. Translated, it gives CASSPGLAELAKNIQYF.

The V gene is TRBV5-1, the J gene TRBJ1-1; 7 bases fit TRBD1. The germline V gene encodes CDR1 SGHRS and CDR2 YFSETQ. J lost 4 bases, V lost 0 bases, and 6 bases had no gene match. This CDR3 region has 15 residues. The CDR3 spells CASSLASRGSTEAFF. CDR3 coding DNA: TGCGCCAGCAGCTTGGCCAGCAGGGGGAGCACTGAAGCTTTCTTT. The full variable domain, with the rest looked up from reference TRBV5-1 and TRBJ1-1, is KAGVTQTPRYLIKTRGQQVTLSCSPISGHRSVSWYQQTPGQGLQFLFEYFSETQRNKGNFPGRFSGRQFSNSRSEMNVSTLELGDSALYLCASSLASRGSTEAFFGQGTRLTVV.

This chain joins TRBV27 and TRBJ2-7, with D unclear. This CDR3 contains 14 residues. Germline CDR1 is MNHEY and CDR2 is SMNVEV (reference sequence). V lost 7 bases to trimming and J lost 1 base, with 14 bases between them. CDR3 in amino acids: CASTMSKRSYEQYF. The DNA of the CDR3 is TGTGCCAGCACTATGAGTAAGCGATCCTACGAGCAGTACTTC.

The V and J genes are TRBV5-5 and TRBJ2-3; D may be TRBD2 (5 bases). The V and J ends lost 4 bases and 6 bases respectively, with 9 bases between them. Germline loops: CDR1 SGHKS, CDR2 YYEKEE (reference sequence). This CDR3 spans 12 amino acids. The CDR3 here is CASSDQRDTQYF. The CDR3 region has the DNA TGTGCCAGCAGCGATCAGCGGGATACGCAGTATTTT.

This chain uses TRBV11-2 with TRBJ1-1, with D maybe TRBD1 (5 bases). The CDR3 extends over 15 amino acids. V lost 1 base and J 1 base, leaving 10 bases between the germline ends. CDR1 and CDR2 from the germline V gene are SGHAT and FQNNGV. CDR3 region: CASSLGPTGNTEAFF. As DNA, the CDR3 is TGTGCCAGCAGCTTAGGACCTACAGGGAACACTGAAGCTTTCTTT.